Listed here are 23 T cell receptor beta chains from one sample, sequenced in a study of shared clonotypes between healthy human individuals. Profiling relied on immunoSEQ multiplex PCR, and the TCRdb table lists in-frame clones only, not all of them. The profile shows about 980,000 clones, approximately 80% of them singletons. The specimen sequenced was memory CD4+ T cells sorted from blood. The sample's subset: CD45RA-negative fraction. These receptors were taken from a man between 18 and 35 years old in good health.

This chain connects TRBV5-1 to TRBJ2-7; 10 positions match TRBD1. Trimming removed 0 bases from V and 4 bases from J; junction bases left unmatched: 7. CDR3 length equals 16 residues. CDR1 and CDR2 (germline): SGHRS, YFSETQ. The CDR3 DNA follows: TGCGCCAGCAGCTTGGTCTCCGGGACAGGGGAGTACGAGCAGTACTTC. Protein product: CASSLVSGTGEYEQYF.

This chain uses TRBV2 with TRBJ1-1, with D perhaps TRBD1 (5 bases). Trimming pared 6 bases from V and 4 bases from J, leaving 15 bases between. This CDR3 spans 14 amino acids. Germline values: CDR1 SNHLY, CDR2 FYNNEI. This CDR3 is CASRVGEVVTEAFF. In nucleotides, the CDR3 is TGTGCCAGCAGGGTGGGGGAAGTCGTCACTGAAGCTTTCTTT.

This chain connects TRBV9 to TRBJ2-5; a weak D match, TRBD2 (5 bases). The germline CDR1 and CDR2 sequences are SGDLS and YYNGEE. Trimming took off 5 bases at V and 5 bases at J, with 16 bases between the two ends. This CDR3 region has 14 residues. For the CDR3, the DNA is TGTGCCAGCAGTCGGACCCCCTCGGGGGAGACCCAGTACTTC. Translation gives CASSRTPSGETQYF.

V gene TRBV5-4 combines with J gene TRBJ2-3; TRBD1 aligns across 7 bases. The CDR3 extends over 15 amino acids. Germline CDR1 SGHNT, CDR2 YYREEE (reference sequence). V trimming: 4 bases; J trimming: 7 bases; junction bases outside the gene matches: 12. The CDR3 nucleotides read TGTGCCAGCAGCCCGGGACAGACAGTCCCGAATACGCAGTATTTT. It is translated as CASSPGQTVPNTQYF. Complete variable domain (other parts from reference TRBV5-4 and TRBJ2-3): ETGVTQSPTHLIKTRGQQVTLRCSSQSGHNTVSWYQQALGQGPQFIFQYYREEENGRGNFPPRFSGLQFPNYSSELNVNALELDDSALYLCASSPGQTVPNTQYFGPGTRLTVL.

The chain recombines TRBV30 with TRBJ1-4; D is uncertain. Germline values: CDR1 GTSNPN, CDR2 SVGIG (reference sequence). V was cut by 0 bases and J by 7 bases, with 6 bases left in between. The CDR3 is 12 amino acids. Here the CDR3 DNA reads TGTGCCTGGAGTGTACGGGCTGAAAAACTGTTTTTT. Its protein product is CAWSVRAEKLFF. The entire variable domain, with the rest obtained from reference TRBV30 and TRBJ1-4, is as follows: SQTIHQWPATLVQPVGSPLSLECTVEGTSNPNLYWYRQAAGRGLQLLFYSVGIGQISSEVPQNLSASRPQDRQFILSSKKLLLSDSGFYLCAWSVRAEKLFFGSGTQLSVL.

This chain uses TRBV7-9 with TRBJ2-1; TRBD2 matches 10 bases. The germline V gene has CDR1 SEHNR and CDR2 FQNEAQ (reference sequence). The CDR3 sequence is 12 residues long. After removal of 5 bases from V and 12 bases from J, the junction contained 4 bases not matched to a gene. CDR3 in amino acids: CASSRAGGGQFF. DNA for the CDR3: TGTGCCAGCAGCCGAGCGGGAGGGGGGCAGTTCTTC.

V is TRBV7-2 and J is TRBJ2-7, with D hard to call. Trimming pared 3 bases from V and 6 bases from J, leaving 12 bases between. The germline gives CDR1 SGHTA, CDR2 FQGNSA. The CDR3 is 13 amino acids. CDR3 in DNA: TGTGCCAGCAGCTTCAGCTCGCGAGTCGAGCAGTACTTC. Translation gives CASSFSSRVEQYF.

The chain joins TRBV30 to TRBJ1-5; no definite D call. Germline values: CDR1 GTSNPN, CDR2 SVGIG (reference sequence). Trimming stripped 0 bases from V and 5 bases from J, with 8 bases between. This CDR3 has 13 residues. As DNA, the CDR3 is TGTGCCTGGAGTGTAGGGCGGGATCAGCCCCAGCATTTT. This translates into CAWSVGRDQPQHF.

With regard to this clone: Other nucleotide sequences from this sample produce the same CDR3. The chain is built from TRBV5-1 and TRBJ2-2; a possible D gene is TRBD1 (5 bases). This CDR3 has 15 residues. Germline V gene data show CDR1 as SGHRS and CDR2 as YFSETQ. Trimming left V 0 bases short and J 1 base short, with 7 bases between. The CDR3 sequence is CASSLGDRNTGELFF. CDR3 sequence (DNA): TGCGCCAGCAGCTTGGGAGACAGGAACACCGGGGAGCTGTTTTTT. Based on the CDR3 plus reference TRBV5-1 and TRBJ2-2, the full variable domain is KAGVTQTPRYLIKTRGQQVTLSCSPISGHRSVSWYQQTPGQGLQFLFEYFSETQRNKGNFPGRFSGRQFSNSRSEMNVSTLELGDSALYLCASSLGDRNTGELFFGEGSRLTVL.

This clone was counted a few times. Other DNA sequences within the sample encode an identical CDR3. The DNA for the CDR3 is TGTGCCTGGAGTGTTGGGGGGCGCACTGGAAACACCATATATTTT. It codes for CAWSVGGRTGNTIYF. This sequence joins TRBV30 and TRBJ1-3, with a weak D call TRBD1 (6 bases). V lost 0 bases, J lost 2 bases, and 11 bases lay in between. Per germline, CDR1 GTSNPN and CDR2 SVGIG (reference sequence). The CDR3 is 15 residues long.

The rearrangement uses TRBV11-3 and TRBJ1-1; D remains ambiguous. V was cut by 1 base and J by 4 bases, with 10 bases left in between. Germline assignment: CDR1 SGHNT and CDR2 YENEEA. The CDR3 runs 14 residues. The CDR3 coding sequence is TGTGCCAGCAGCTTAGGGGGTGATGGCACTGAAGCTTTCTTT. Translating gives CASSLGGDGTEAFF.

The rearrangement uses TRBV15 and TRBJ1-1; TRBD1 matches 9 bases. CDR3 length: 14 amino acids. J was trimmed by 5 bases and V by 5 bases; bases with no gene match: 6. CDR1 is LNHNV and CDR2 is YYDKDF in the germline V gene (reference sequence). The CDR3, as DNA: TGTGCCACCAGCCGGGACAGGGTAGTAACTGAAGCTTTCTTT. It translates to CATSRDRVVTEAFF.

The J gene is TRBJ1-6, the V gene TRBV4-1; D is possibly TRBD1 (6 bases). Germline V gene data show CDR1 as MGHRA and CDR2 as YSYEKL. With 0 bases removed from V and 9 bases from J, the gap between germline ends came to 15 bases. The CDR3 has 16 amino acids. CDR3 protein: CASSQDDRQGFSPLHF. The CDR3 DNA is TGCGCCAGCAGCCAAGATGACAGGCAGGGTTTTTCACCCCTCCACTTT.

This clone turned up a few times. The CDR3 DNA is TGTGCCAGCAGCTTAACGGACAGATACGAGCAGTACTTC. This codes for CASSLTDRYEQYF. The chain employs TRBV7-9 and TRBJ2-7, with TRBD1 as a possible D gene (6 bases). The germline CDR1 and CDR2 sequences are SEHNR and FQNEAQ (reference sequence). There are 13 residues in the CDR3. The V gene lost 2 bases and the J gene lost 4 bases, with 9 bases spanning the gap.

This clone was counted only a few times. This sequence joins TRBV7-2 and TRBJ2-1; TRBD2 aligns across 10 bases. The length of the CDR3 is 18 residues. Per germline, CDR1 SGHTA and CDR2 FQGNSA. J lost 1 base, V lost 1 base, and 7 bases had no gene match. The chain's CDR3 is CASSLDGLAALSYNEQFF. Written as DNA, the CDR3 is TGTGCCAGCAGCTTAGATGGACTAGCGGCCCTATCCTACAATGAGCAGTTCTTC.

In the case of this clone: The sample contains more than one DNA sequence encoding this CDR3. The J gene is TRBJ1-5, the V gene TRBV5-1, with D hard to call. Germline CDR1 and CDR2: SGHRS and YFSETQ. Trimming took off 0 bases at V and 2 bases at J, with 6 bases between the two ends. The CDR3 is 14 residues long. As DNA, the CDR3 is TGCGCCAGCAGCTTGGAAGCAGGCAATCAGCCCCAGCATTTT. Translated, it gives CASSLEAGNQPQHF.

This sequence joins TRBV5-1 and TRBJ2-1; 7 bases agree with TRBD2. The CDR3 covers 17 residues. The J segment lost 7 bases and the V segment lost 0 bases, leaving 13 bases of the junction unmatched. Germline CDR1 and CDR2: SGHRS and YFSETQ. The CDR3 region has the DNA TGCGCCAGCAGCTTGGCCAGGCTAGCGGACCCCGGGAATGAGCAGTTCTTC. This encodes CASSLARLADPGNEQFF.

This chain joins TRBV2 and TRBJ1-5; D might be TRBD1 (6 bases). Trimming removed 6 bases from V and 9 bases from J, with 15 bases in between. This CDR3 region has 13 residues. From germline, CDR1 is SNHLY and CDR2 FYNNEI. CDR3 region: CASRDGGAGPQHF. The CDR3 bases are TGTGCCAGCAGGGACGGGGGGGCTGGGCCCCAGCATTTT.

The CDR3: CASSRRTGGTDTQYF. CDR3 sequence (DNA): TGTGCCAGCAGCCGCCGGACAGGAGGCACAGATACGCAGTATTTT. The V gene is TRBV6-5, the J gene TRBJ2-3, with TRBD1 matching over 7 bases. CDR1 and CDR2 (germline): MNHEY, SVGAGI. The CDR3 consists of 15 residues. V was pared by 6 bases and J by 1 base, with 7 bases of the junction left unmatched.

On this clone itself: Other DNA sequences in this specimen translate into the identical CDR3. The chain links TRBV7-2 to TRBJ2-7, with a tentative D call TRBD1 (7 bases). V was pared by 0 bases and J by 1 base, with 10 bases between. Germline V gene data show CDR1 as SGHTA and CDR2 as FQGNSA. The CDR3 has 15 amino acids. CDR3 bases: TGTGCCAGCAGCTTAGCCAGGGGGGTTTCCTACGAGCAGTACTTC. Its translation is CASSLARGVSYEQYF.

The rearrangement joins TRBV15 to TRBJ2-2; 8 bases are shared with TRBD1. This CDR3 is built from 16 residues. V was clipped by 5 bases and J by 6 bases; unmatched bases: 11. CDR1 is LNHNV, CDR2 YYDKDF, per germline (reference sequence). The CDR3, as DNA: TGTGCCACCAGCTCTCCTAGACAGGGGACGTCCGGGGAGCTGTTTTTT. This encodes CATSSPRQGTSGELFF. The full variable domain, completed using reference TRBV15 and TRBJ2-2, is DAMVIQNPRYQVTQFGKPVTLSCSQTLNHNVMYWYQQKSSQAPKLLFHYYDKDFNNEADTPDNFQSRRPNTSFCFLDIRSPGLGDTAMYLCATSSPRQGTSGELFFGEGSRLTVL.

CDR3 sequence: CASSWDSAGGHEQFF. CDR3 nucleotide sequence: TGCGCCAGCAGCTGGGATTCAGCGGGAGGGCATGAGCAGTTCTTC. The chain employs TRBV5-1 and TRBJ2-1, with 10 bases that match TRBD2. The J segment lost 8 bases and the V segment lost 3 bases, leaving 8 bases of the junction unmatched. In germline, CDR1 is SGHRS, CDR2 YFSETQ. This CDR3 is built from 15 residues.

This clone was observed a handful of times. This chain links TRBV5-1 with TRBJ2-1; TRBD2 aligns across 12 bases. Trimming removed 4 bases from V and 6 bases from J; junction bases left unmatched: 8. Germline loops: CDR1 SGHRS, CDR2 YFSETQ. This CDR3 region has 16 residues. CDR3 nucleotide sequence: TGCGCCAGCAGCCCAACCTCTAGCGGGAGGGCCAATGAGCAGTTCTTC. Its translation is CASSPTSSGRANEQFF.